The clone carrying this T cell receptor (beta chain) was detected ten times or more. Trimming took 5 bases from V and 8 from J; bases not matched to a gene: 15. CDR1 and CDR2 (germline): DFQATT, SNEGSKA (reference sequence). The CDR3 is 15 amino acids. Unique molecular identifiers were built into the TCRbeta library. TCRdb recomputed calls from the PCR reads with MiXCR, one row per CDR3 protein. The sample has hundreds of thousands of distinct CDR3 sequences; roughly 15% are singletons. The data were obtained in a study of T-cell reconstitution after alpha-beta-depleted transplantation in children. V and J are TRBV20-1 and TRBJ1-2, with 9 bases that match TRBD1. The sequencing here drew on PBMCs from the stem cell graft donor, taken from the stem cell graft. The clonotype comes from a human donor who donated a stem cell graft to a child with acute myeloid leukemia. CDR3 region: CSAVDRDRVSYGYTF. CDR3 DNA: TGCAGTGCTGTAGACCGGGACAGGGTCTCTTACGGCTACACCTTC.